These 9 T cell receptor beta chains originate from one sample sequenced in a study of T cell repertoires in cytomegalovirus infection. Antigen specificity for these receptors is unknown. MiXCR was run by TCRdb on the reads, yielding one entry per CDR3 protein. Of 200,000 or so distinct CDR3 sequences in the sample, roughly 34% were seen once. The material sequenced was CD8+ T cells from cultured PBMCs, taken from culture after CMV antigen stimulation. Receptors were obtained from a human donor in good health (CMV status not recorded). Some clones in this sample may be carry-over from other donors' samples.

The CDR3: CASSEKQGDFNQPQHF. The CDR3 nucleotides are TGTGCCAGCAGTGAAAAACAGGGGGATTTCAATCAGCCCCAGCATTTT. The V call is TRBV6-1, the J call TRBJ1-5; TRBD1 agrees at 8 bases. The CDR3 totals 16 residues. Germline CDR1 and CDR2: MNHNS and SASEGT. With V trimmed by 2 bases and J by 3 bases, 6 bases remained unmatched.

The V call is TRBV19, the J call TRBJ2-6; possible D gene TRBD1, 6 bases. The CDR3 sequence is 19 residues long. From germline, CDR1 is LNHDA and CDR2 SQIVND (reference sequence). The V end lost 4 bases, the J end lost 0 bases, and 19 bases lay between the germline ends. The CDR3 coding sequence is TGTGCCAGTAGTACCGAATGGACAGCCTATTTCTCTGGGGCCAACGTCCTGACTTTC. As protein: CASSTEWTAYFSGANVLTF.

V usage is TRBV7-9 and J usage is TRBJ2-3; 7 positions agree with TRBD2. The ends lost 6 bases at V and 2 bases at J; junction bases unmatched: 8. CDR3 size: 15 residues. Germline assignment: CDR1 SEHNR and CDR2 FQNEAQ (reference sequence). The DNA for the CDR3 is TGTGCCAGCAGACAGACTAGCCAATACACAGATACGCAGTATTTT. The encoded protein is CASRQTSQYTDTQYF.

V gene TRBV28 combines with J gene TRBJ1-2; D is uncertain. Germline V gives CDR1 MDHEN, CDR2 SYDVKM. Trimming cost V 7 bases and J 5 bases, with 14 bases left between them. This CDR3 region has 13 residues. CDR3 bases: TGTGCCAGCACCAGCCGGGTCCTATATGGCTACACCTTC. Translated, it gives CASTSRVLYGYTF.

Comment on this clonotype: One junction end disagrees with the germline gene, perhaps due to a read error. J is TRBJ2-3 and V is TRBV7-6, with 12 bases fitting TRBD2. Germline V gene lookup returns CDR1 SGHVS and CDR2 FNYEAQ. The CDR3 length is 15 residues. The DNA of the CDR3 is TGTGTCAGCAGCCTTACTAGCGGGAGGTTGGATACGCAGTATTTT. Translation gives CVSSLTSGRLDTQYF.

The chain uses TRBV4-1 and TRBJ2-5; the D is unclear. V was shortened by 0 bases and J by 1 base, with 9 bases between the two germline ends. This CDR3 region has 15 residues. Germline lookup yields CDR1 MGHRA and CDR2 YSYEKL. The DNA of the CDR3 is TGCGCCAGCAGCCAAGATAGGGCTCCCCAAGAGACCCAGTACTTC. Its protein is CASSQDRAPQETQYF.

Concerning this clonotype: A much larger clone lies a single base off, so this may be a read error. This chain uses TRBV20-1 with TRBJ1-2, with a weak D call TRBD1 (6 bases). The V and J ends lost 5 bases and 8 bases respectively, with 18 bases between them. The length of the CDR3 is 13 residues. Germline assignment: CDR1 DFQATT and CDR2 SNEGSKA (reference sequence). The CDR3 is CSAPVWGAQGYTF. CDR3 nucleotide sequence: TGCAGTGCTCCTGTGTGGGGGGCGCAGGGCTACACCTTC.

This clonotype was picked up a small number of times. The V call is TRBV9, the J call TRBJ2-7; D gene uncertain. With 7 bases removed from V and 5 bases from J, the gap between germline ends came to 4 bases. Germline V gene lookup returns CDR1 SGDLS and CDR2 YYNGEE. CDR3 size: 9 residues. The CDR3 DNA reads TGTGCCAGCGGTCACGAGCAGTACTTC. The encoded protein is CASGHEQYF.

The chain links TRBV10-3 to TRBJ1-5, with 8 bases matching TRBD1. The germline gives CDR1 ENHRY, CDR2 SYGVKD. The CDR3 spans 13 residues. The V segment lost 8 bases and the J segment 4 bases; nucleotides outside the gene matches: 4. For the CDR3, the DNA is TGTGCCATCGGGACAGGCTCTAATCAGCCCCAGCATTTT. Its protein product is CAIGTGSNQPQHF.